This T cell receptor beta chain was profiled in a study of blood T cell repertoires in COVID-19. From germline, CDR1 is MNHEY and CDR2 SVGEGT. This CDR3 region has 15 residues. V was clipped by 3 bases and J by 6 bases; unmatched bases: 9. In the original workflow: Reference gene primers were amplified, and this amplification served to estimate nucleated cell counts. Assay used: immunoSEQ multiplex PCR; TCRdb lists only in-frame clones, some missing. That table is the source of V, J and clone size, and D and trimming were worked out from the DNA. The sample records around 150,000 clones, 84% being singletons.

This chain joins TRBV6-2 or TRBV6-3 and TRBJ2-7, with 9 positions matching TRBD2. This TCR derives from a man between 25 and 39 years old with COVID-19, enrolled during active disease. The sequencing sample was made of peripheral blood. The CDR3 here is CASSYHSGSGVEQYF. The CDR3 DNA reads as TGTGCCAGCAGTTATCATAGCGGGAGCGGTGTCGAGCAGTACTTC.